The 10 T cell receptor beta chains below come from one sample, sequenced in a study of T cell responses to AZD1222 COVID-19 vaccine. Libraries were prepared by immunoSEQ multiplex PCR; TCRdb keeps only in-frame clonotypes and omits some of them. This repertoire shows about 130,000 clones, around 86% found once; its top ten account for 20% to 25%. Sequencing used peripheral blood, obtained on day 0 of AZD1222 vaccination. These receptors all come from an adult in good health.

This clone was counted once. This chain links TRBV7-9 with TRBJ2-4; D remains unclear. This CDR3 region has 15 residues. CDR1 and CDR2 from the germline V gene are SEHNR and FQNEAQ (reference sequence). The V and J ends lost 3 bases and 3 bases respectively, with 12 bases between them. The CDR3 region is CASSFEVGFKNIQYF. CDR3 nucleotide sequence: TGTGCCAGCAGCTTCGAGGTTGGATTCAAAAACATTCAGTACTTC.

The chain couples TRBV27 to TRBJ2-7; 7 nucleotides align to TRBD1. Germline trimming cut 6 bases from V and 5 bases from J; bases unmatched to any gene: 4. The germline V gene encodes CDR1 MNHEY and CDR2 SMNVEV (reference sequence). The CDR3 is 12 amino acids. DNA of the CDR3: TGTGCCAGCAGAGACAGGGCCCACGAGCAGTACTTC. Translating gives CASRDRAHEQYF.

The V call is TRBV27, the J call TRBJ2-3; D possibly corresponds to TRBD1 (5 bases). The CDR3 length is 13 residues. Trimming took off 2 bases at V and 6 bases at J, with 9 bases between the two ends. Germline V gene sequence: CDR1 MNHEY, CDR2 SMNVEV (reference sequence). CDR3 bases: TGTGCCAGCAGTTTAACAGGCCCCGATACGCAGTATTTT. Its protein is CASSLTGPDTQYF.

The genes are TRBV3-1 (or the pseudogene TRBV3-2) and TRBJ2-4, with 7 bases that match TRBD2. In germline, CDR1 is LGHDT, CDR2 YNNKEL (reference sequence). V dropped 7 bases and J dropped 9; count of bases not matched to a gene: 15. The CDR3 has 15 amino acids. CDR3 protein: CASTYSTGPGGIQYF. CDR3 coding DNA: TGTGCCAGCACCTACTCAACGGGGCCGGGGGGCATTCAGTACTTC.

The chain links TRBV29-1 to TRBJ2-1; D is uncertain. The CDR3 extends over 10 amino acids. From germline, CDR1 is SQVTM and CDR2 ANQGSEA. V was shortened by 6 bases and J by 5 bases, with 5 bases between the two germline ends. CDR3 sequence (DNA): TGCAGCGTGTTAGACAATGAGCAGTTCTTC. Protein: CSVLDNEQFF.

This CDR3 is CASSIPDGGDLMSEQYF. CDR3 sequence (DNA): TGTGCCAGTAGTATACCAGATGGGGGCGACTTAATGAGCGAGCAGTACTTC. The V and J genes are TRBV19 and TRBJ2-7, with D possibly matching TRBD1 (6 bases). V lost 2 bases to trimming and J lost 6 bases, with 23 bases between them. The germline V gene has CDR1 LNHDA and CDR2 SQIVND (reference sequence). The CDR3 is made up of 17 amino acids.

This chain links TRBV4-1 with TRBJ1-6; TRBD1 is a possible D gene (6 bases). This CDR3 is built from 16 residues. Germline V gene lookup returns CDR1 MGHRA and CDR2 YSYEKL. With 1 base removed from V and 4 bases from J, the gap between germline ends came to 11 bases. Here the CDR3 DNA reads TGCGCCAGCAGCCAAGGGCAGGGGATATATAATTCACCCCTCCACTTT. Translated: CASSQGQGIYNSPLHF.

The rearrangement links TRBV12-3 or TRBV12-4 to TRBJ1-2; D remains ambiguous. This CDR3 contains 13 residues. V was clipped by 3 bases and J by 2 bases, with 7 bases between them. The CDR3 bases are TGTGCCAGCAGTTTTTCGGGAAACTATGGCTACACCTTC. This translates into CASSFSGNYGYTF.

The rearrangement links TRBV6-5 to TRBJ1-5, with 10 bases matching TRBD1. Trimming at V came to 4 bases and at J to 2 bases, leaving 5 bases not matched to a gene. The CDR3 has 16 residues. Germline V gene lookup returns CDR1 MNHEY and CDR2 SVGAGI. Here the CDR3 reads CASSLTGTGGNQPQHF. CDR3 bases: TGTGCCAGCAGTTTAACCGGGACAGGGGGCAATCAGCCCCAGCATTTT.

The chain uses TRBV2 and TRBJ2-7, with 7 bases that match TRBD2. The CDR3 runs to 14 residues. Germline V CDR1 and CDR2: SNHLY, FYNNEI. V lost 5 bases, J lost 6 bases, and 10 bases stayed unmatched. The chain's CDR3 is CASSPGRAKGEQYF. As DNA, the CDR3 is TGTGCCAGCAGTCCGGGGAGGGCGAAGGGCGAGCAGTACTTC.